The source of this T cell receptor beta chain is a study of cytomegalovirus exposure and HLA in healthy donors (dated by TCRdb to about 2017). Background on the whole study: In an earlier analysis of 587 of the donors, approximately 300 Gb of sequence data and 90 million to 120 million unique TCR beta sequences from about 180 million T cells were reported. An early release that covered about 600 HLA-typed donors contained approximately 300 gigabases of sequencing data and tens of millions of unique TCR sequences. Of the 300 to 500 genotyped donors, 81% were placed in the genetic ancestry cluster associated with self-reported Caucasian donors. The aim of the study was to test whether cataloging public T cell receptors could identify signatures of past pathogen exposure. The T cell repertoires of 666 subjects were profiled by immunosequencing and related to cytomegalovirus serostatus. In addition to the first cohort of approximately 650 subjects, a separate validation cohort of approximately 110 different subjects was used. High-throughput TCR immunosequencing, statistical association of individual TCRs with disease status, and machine learning were combined to predict cytomegalovirus infection status. A later analysis re-analyzed previously published TCR beta repertoires from 600 to 850 donors and added high-resolution HLA genotyping to study TCR occurrence patterns. The later analysis used no new phenotypic data to find candidate immune exposures, relying instead on TCR beta sequences and their occurrence across donors. To decide whether each TCR beta V gene segment behaved as functional or pseudogenic, an earlier analysis of nearly 600 of the donors relied on high-throughput TCR beta sequencing. Donor age, sex, ethnicity and CMV serostatus were collected together with the repertoire data. Genome-wide SNP genotypes for about 60% of the 666 donors were used in a later genetic analysis, which treated that subset as a discovery cohort. All discovery cohort repertoires had been generated using a single sequencing platform. HLA typing included class I and class II loci at four-digit resolution. Typing coverage differed by locus: A, B, C, DRB1 and DQB1 were typed in about 620-640 donors, DQA1 in around 500, DPA1 in 606, and DPB1 in just under 490. About 5 DR-DQ haplotypes were handled as single units for association and clustering, since linkage in the cohort was strong. Across 300 to 500 genotyped donors of the cohort, an average of roughly 250,000 unique TCR beta nucleotide sequences per donor were sequenced, and roughly a sixth of those sequences were non-productive.

Receptor libraries were prepared by the immunoSEQ multiplex PCR assay. For the multiplex PCR, a mixture combining 60 forward primers for TCR Vbeta segments and 13 reverse primers for TCR Jbeta segments was used. The CDR3 region of rearranged TCR beta genes was amplified from genomic DNA by a multiplex PCR assay. Amplified TCR beta libraries were sequenced as 87-base-pair reads on the Illumina HiSeq System. Per the source publication's procedure: Across the 500 to 750 repertoires, a later analysis counted roughly 77 million unique TCR beta chains, roughly 11 million of which were shared by at least two donors. To remove PCR and sequencing errors, raw reads were error-corrected and collapsed into unique sequences using a nearest-neighbor algorithm that merged closely related sequences. Alignment of CDR3 sequences to IMGT reference sequences was used to assign V, D and J gene segments. For a sequence to be retained, at least a six-nucleotide match to both a V gene segment and a J gene segment was required. A rearrangement counted as productive if the CDR3 had no stop codons and remained in frame with V and J, and every other rearrangement counted as non-productive. Following IMGT convention, CDR3 was defined as the stretch from the second conserved V-encoded cysteine to the conserved J-encoded phenylalanine. In an earlier analysis of 500 to 650 of the donors, sequences lacking an unambiguous match to a single V gene segment were excluded. An earlier analysis of several hundred of the donors called V segments functional above 56.7% productive rearrangements and segregating when the between-donor standard deviation exceeded 5%. A statistical classification framework was built to diagnose cytomegalovirus status from the catalog of TCR beta chain sequences. V and J gene assignment, in a later analysis, came from comparing TCR nucleotide sequences with IMGT/GENE-DB human TR gene sequences. A later analysis assigned CDR3 sequences and most-parsimonious VDJ recombination scenarios with the TCRdist pipeline. In a later analysis, each TCR beta chain was defined by its CDR3 amino acid sequence together with its V-gene family, and reads without a unique V-gene family were excluded. To address suspected cross-contamination and a sequencing artifact, a later analysis removed around 590 highly shared, low-generation-probability nucleotide sequences. A later analysis calculated a clonal expansion index for each public chain from normalized within-repertoire ranks of inferred template counts. A later analysis computed generation probabilities with a VDJ recombination model fitted to out-of-frame rearrangements, and checked the results against IGoR. Hypergeometric tests were used in a later analysis to score TCR-TCR, TCR-HLA and TCR-CMV co-occurrence, with a repertoire-size bias correction applied to the TCR pairs. To estimate false discovery rates, a later analysis permuted the HLA or CMV assignments 20 times. In a later analysis, co-occurring TCRs were grouped with DBSCAN, and TCRdist sequence similarity was added when clustering was performed within HLA-allele-positive subsets. Repertoires with fewer than 30,000 or more than 120,000 public chains, plus five repertoires with anomalous nucleotide sharing, were excluded from co-occurrence clustering. TCRdb stores this immuneACCESS table with in-frame sequences only. Part of the clones is absent; in the studies checked, under half of the shortfall reflects unresolved V genes, and no reason is known for the rest. Clone size and the V and J calls come from that table; the DNA yielded D and trimming. The sample data list 70,000 or so clones, and 75% to 90% of these were observed just once. The ten largest clones add up to roughly 2% of the sample.

What the research found in general, with its limitations: A later analysis reported that several top co-occurrence clusters appeared linked to parvovirus B19, influenza, CMV and Epstein-Barr virus. A later analysis found that most CMV-associated TCR beta chains appeared HLA-restricted, with HLA associations seemingly driven largely by CMV exposure. A later genetic analysis associated a missense DCLRE1C variant with V-gene and J-gene trimming of TCR beta chains, and an independent cohort replicated the association. Sequencing depth was assumed to be roughly uniform across donors in the presence/absence analyses, though that assumption may not hold. Correlated functional status among segregating V segments might be attributable to linkage disequilibrium, but an unknown experimental factor could not be ruled out. Specific HLA alleles were associated with roughly 16,000 TCR beta sequences at a false discovery rate of 0.05 in a later analysis. The cohort was sequenced for TCR beta chains only, and without alpha or paired-chain data the features that could be detected were limited. Around 16 rarely observed V segments, including chromosome 9 orphons, were excluded from the earlier analysis of 550 to 700 of the donors because counts were too low. In vitro tests confirmed that three of the cytomegalovirus-associated TCR beta chains recognize cytomegalovirus antigens. In a later analysis, HLA-associated TCR beta chains showed more clonal expansion and lower generation probabilities than non-associated chains that were equally common. CMV serostatus was the only immune exposure information available for the cohort. Most TCR sequences were observed very rarely across donors, whereas some public TCRs were present in many individuals. In a later genetic analysis, fewer N-insertions in productive TCRs were reported among donors in an Asian-associated ancestry cluster than the approximately 710-donor mean. Because HLA typing was unavailable for some donors at each locus, only the typed subset was used in association tests. A further reported finding was that TCR beta sequences accurately predicted the HLA-A and HLA-B alleles for most subjects in the first cohort. The authors suggested that the approach could potentially be extended to other disease states and immunological phenotypes. When HLA alleles, especially DR and DQ, strongly co-occurred, attributing TCR associations to individual alleles was difficult. The sequencing pipeline was judged likely to have produced a cluster of highly shared sequence variants as a technical artifact. An earlier analysis of roughly 570 of the donors showed that most TCR beta V segments appeared in productive rearrangements either about 87% or about 30% of the time, which broadly matched IMGT annotations. In a later analysis, TCR association rates were found to vary across HLA loci, with the most associated TCRs seen for DRB1 alleles and the fewest for HLA-C alleles. In the study, approximately 160 TCR beta chains were listed as associated with cytomegalovirus. Some IMGT-functional V segments, including TRBV6-2 and TRBV6-3, could not be distinguished by the 87-base-pair reads and were therefore excluded. The classifier was reported to diagnose cytomegalovirus status with high specificity and sensitivity in both the original cohort and the validation cohort.

The cohort was made up of 650 to 700 healthy bone marrow donors. Cohort members were all nominally healthy when sampled, although unrecorded immune exposures were likely present. The donor tested CMV seronegative and was one of the 352 seronegative cohort members. Each donor provided a peripheral blood sample, and peripheral blood mononuclear cells were used for TCR beta sequencing. The Qiagen DNeasy Blood Extraction Kit was used to extract genomic DNA from the blood cell samples. V is reduced by 5 bases and J by 2 bases, leaving a spacing of 16 bases between them. The CDR3 holds 16 amino acids from the cysteine to the phenylalanine. Only the CDR3 DNA stays, 48 bases, in frame from base 1. Looking up the germline V gene (reference sequence) yields CDR1 LNHDA and CDR2 SQIVND. Comment on this clone: This clone's antigen is unknown. No base-level quality is on record; no much larger clone is a single base apart.

The sample consisted of PBMCs. This sequence was found in a woman aged 25-40 years in good health and CMV-seronegative. The chain is encoded by TRBV19 joined to TRBJ2-1, and TRBD2 may be the D gene, going by 5 matching bases. The DNA sequence reads TGTGCCAGTAGTGATAGAAGCGGATTCCCCTACAATGAGCAGTTCTTC. It codes for CASSDRSGFPYNEQFF.